The entry below describes one T cell receptor beta chain. The sample belongs to a study of identifying expanded T cells in peripheral blood. V gave up 0 bases and J gave up 4 bases, with 12 bases separating them. The germline V gene encodes CDR1 LGHNA and CDR2 YNFKEQ. This CDR3 spans 15 amino acids. Sequenced by immunoSEQ multiplex PCR; TCRdb stores in-frame clones only, minus some. The sample shows 70,000 to 95,000 clones, 88% of them seen only once. V usage is TRBV4-2 and J usage is TRBJ1-2; unclear D gene. The source is a person aged 18 to 75 in good health. The source material was blood. The CDR3 DNA reads as TGTGCCAGCAGCCAAGAGATGAGTGTCTCCTATGGCTACACCTTC. Its translation: CASSQEMSVSYGYTF.